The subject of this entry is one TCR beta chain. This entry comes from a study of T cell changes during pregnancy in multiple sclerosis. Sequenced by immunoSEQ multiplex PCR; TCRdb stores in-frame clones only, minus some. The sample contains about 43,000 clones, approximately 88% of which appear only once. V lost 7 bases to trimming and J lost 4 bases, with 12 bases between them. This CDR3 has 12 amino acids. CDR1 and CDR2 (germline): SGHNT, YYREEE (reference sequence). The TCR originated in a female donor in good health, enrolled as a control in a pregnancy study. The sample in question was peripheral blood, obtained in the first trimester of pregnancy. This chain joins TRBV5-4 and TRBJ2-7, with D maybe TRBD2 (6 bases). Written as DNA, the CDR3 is TGTGCCAGCGGGACTCCTAATTACGAGCAGTACTTC. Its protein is CASGTPNYEQYF.